The 18 T cell receptor beta chains below all came from one sample that was sequenced in a study of blood T cells in healthy people across ages. The authors ran a second PCR of about 6 to 11 cycles using a sample-barcoded 5' primer and a J-beta primer mix. TCRdb reanalysed the 5' RACE reads using MiXCR and keeps one entry per CDR3 protein. The sample includes nearly 1 million distinct CDR3 sequences, roughly half of them seen just once. The sample was blood. These TCRs come from a woman aged 55-70 years in good health.

The chain uses TRBV2 and TRBJ2-7, with a tentative D call TRBD1 (5 bases). The V and J ends lost 8 bases and 0 bases respectively, with 11 bases between them. CDR3 length: 13 residues. Germline lookup yields CDR1 SNHLY and CDR2 FYNNEI. Here the CDR3 reads CASGADLSYEQYF. The CDR3, as DNA: TGTGCCAGCGGGGCAGATCTCTCCTACGAGCAGTACTTC.

V is TRBV29-1 and J is TRBJ1-2; perhaps TRBD1 as D (5 bases). The germline CDR1 and CDR2 sequences are SQVTM and ANQGSEA. V shed 0 bases and J shed 8 bases, with 16 bases lying between them. The length of the CDR3 is 14 residues. CDR3 protein: CSVEEGVGYRGYTF. CDR3 DNA sequence: TGCAGCGTTGAAGAGGGGGTAGGGTATAGGGGCTACACCTTC. Based on the CDR3 plus reference TRBV29-1 and TRBJ1-2, the full variable domain is SAVISQKPSRDICQRGTSLTIQCQVDSQVTMMFWYRQQPGQSLTLIATANQGSEATYESGFVIDKFPISRPNLTFSTLTVSNMSPEDSSIYLCSVEEGVGYRGYTFGSGTRLTVV.

The rearrangement links TRBV6-1 to TRBJ2-4; 13 bases are a match to TRBD2. This CDR3 spans 17 amino acids. Germline CDR1 and CDR2: MNHNS and SASEGT. Losses at the gene ends were 8 bases for V and 1 base for J; bases not matched to a gene: 8. In DNA, the CDR3 is TGTGCCAGCCGAACTAGCGGGAGGGGGGCGGCCAAAAACATTCAGTACTTC. This encodes CASRTSGRGAAKNIQYF.

The V and J genes are TRBV4-2 and TRBJ1-1; a possible D gene is TRBD1 (5 bases). CDR3 size: 15 residues. Germline V gene lookup returns CDR1 LGHNA and CDR2 YNFKEQ. Trimming cost V 1 base and J 3 bases, with 12 bases left between them. The CDR3 reads CASSQVGGADTEAFF. The CDR3 DNA reads TGTGCCAGCAGCCAAGTGGGCGGGGCGGACACTGAAGCTTTCTTT.

The chain is built from TRBV5-5 and TRBJ2-4; TRBD1 matches 7 bases. This CDR3 comprises 17 residues. With 4 bases clipped from V and 0 bases from J, the junction kept 10 bases outside the gene matches. Germline V lookup: CDR1 SGHKS, CDR2 YYEKEE (reference sequence). The chain's CDR3 is CASSLAGTAVAKNIQYF. Here the CDR3 DNA reads TGTGCCAGCAGCCTAGCCGGGACAGCAGTAGCCAAAAACATTCAGTACTTC.

In its sample, this clonotype was seen a few times. CDR3 DNA sequence: TGTGCCAGCAGTGAAGAACAGGGTAGTGGCTACACCTTC. This gives the protein CASSEEQGSGYTF. The rearrangement links TRBV6-1 to TRBJ1-2; TRBD1 is a possible D gene (6 bases). The CDR3 totals 13 residues. Trimming removed 1 base from V and 7 bases from J, with 10 bases in between. CDR1 and CDR2 (germline): MNHNS, SASEGT.

The rearrangement uses TRBV12-3 or TRBV12-4 and TRBJ1-2; tentative D call: TRBD1 (6 bases). V was pared by 6 bases and J by 4 bases, with 24 bases between. CDR3 length: 17 amino acids. CDR3 sequence (DNA): TGTGCCAGCAGCTTAAAACTCTGGACAGACTTTTCCTATGGCTACACCTTC. Translation gives CASSLKLWTDFSYGYTF.

In its sample, this clonotype was seen a few times. This chain connects TRBV29-1 to TRBJ2-7; D call uncertain. In germline, CDR1 is SQVTM, CDR2 ANQGSEA. Trimming cost V 0 bases and J 5 bases, with 8 bases left between them. The CDR3 runs 12 residues. Here the CDR3 DNA reads TGCAGCGTTGAAGATCGTGGCGACGAGCAGTACTTC. Protein sequence: CSVEDRGDEQYF.

The chain has TRBV4-1 and TRBJ2-1, with 7 bases matching TRBD1. Germline V gene data show CDR1 as MGHRA and CDR2 as YSYEKL. The junction had 6 bases not matched to a gene; V was cut back by 3 bases and J by 4 bases. This CDR3 is built from 15 residues. The DNA of the CDR3 is TGCGCCAGCAGCCACCTACAGGGGCTTTACAATGAGCAGTTCTTC. Translating gives CASSHLQGLYNEQFF.

This clonotype was picked up a small number of times. J is TRBJ2-7 and V is TRBV4-2; tentative D call: TRBD2 (5 bases). Germline CDR1 is LGHNA and CDR2 is YNFKEQ. Trimming took 2 bases from V and 2 from J, leaving 13 bases between them. The CDR3 sequence is 15 residues long. The chain's CDR3 is CASSQSSGSTYEQYF. The CDR3 DNA sequence: TGTGCCAGCAGCCAATCAAGCGGCTCCACCTACGAGCAGTACTTC.

This clonotype was observed at least ten times. This sequence joins TRBV15 and TRBJ2-7; 8 bases align to TRBD1. J gave up 1 base and V 1 base, and 3 bases lay outside the gene matches. The CDR3 extends over 15 amino acids. CDR1 LNHNV and CDR2 YYDKDF come from the germline V gene (reference sequence). CDR3: CATSRATGGSYEQYF. The CDR3 nucleotides are TGTGCCACCAGCAGAGCCACAGGGGGTTCCTACGAGCAGTACTTC.

This clonotype was recorded once. The chain uses TRBV11-3 and TRBJ2-5; possibly TRBD1 for D (5 bases). The CDR3 is made up of 14 amino acids. V dropped 3 bases and J dropped 11 bases, with 19 bases sitting between them. Germline V CDR1 and CDR2: SGHNT, YENEEA. For the CDR3, the DNA is TGTGCCAGCAGCTTCACGGCAGGGCTAAATGAGCAGTACTTC. It is translated as CASSFTAGLNEQYF. Using reference TRBV11-3 and TRBJ2-5 for the parts outside the CDR3, the full variable domain is EAGVVQSPRYKIIEKKQPVAFWCNPISGHNTLYWYLQNLGQGPELLIRYENEEAVDDSQLPKDRFSAERLKGVDSTLKIQPAELGDSAVYLCASSFTAGLNEQYFGPGTRLLVL.

The V and J genes are TRBV28 and TRBJ2-5, with TRBD2 matching 7 bases. The CDR3 contains 17 residues. V was pared by 0 bases and J by 3 bases, with 10 bases of the junction left unmatched. Germline values: CDR1 MDHEN, CDR2 SYDVKM. CDR3 coding DNA: TGTGCCAGCAGTTTATGGGTCCCGTGGAGCGGGGAAGAGACCCAGTACTTC. It specifies CASSLWVPWSGEETQYF.

This chain joins TRBV5-1 and TRBJ1-4; no definite D call. Germline V lookup: CDR1 SGHRS, CDR2 YFSETQ. The germline V and J ends were trimmed by 1 base and 2 bases, with 12 bases remaining between them. This CDR3 region has 16 residues. DNA for the CDR3: TGCGCCAGCAGCTTGCTTCTATCTGGGACTAATGAAAAACTGTTTTTT. This codes for CASSLLLSGTNEKLFF.

Concerning this clonotype itself: The junction and the germline gene differ at one end; a read error may be behind it. V is TRBV27 and J is TRBJ2-3; D uncertain. The germline gives CDR1 MNHEY, CDR2 SMNVEV (reference sequence). CDR3 size: 14 residues. The DNA of the CDR3 is TGTGCCAGCAGTTTATCTATCACCACAGAGACGCAGTATTTT. Translating gives CASSLSITTETQYF.

This chain uses TRBV18 with TRBJ1-5, with D perhaps matching TRBD1 (6 bases). Germline CDR1 KGHSH, CDR2 LQKENI. The CDR3 loop spans 17 amino acids. Trimming pared 3 bases from V and 7 bases from J, leaving 22 bases between. CDR3 in amino acids: CASSPFPVWTEHQPQHF. As DNA, the CDR3 is TGTGCCAGCTCACCTTTTCCCGTTTGGACAGAACACCAGCCCCAGCATTTT.

In its sample, this clonotype was seen a few times. The CDR3 DNA follows: TGTGCCAGCAGCTTAAATGGGGAGGAATCCTACGAGCAGTACTTC. Translation: CASSLNGEESYEQYF. The chain uses TRBV7-9 and TRBJ2-7; D may be TRBD2 (6 bases). The V end lost 2 bases, the J end lost 1 base, and 12 bases lay between the germline ends. The CDR3 has 15 amino acids. Germline CDR1 is SEHNR and CDR2 is FQNEAQ (reference sequence).

The chain combines TRBV5-1 with TRBJ2-1, with D uncertain. The length of the CDR3 is 14 residues. With 4 bases removed from V and 0 bases from J, the gap between germline ends came to 8 bases. The germline V gene has CDR1 SGHRS and CDR2 YFSETQ. The CDR3 loop reads CASSIQNSYNEQFF. CDR3 bases: TGCGCCAGCAGCATTCAAAACTCCTACAATGAGCAGTTCTTC.